The text below deals with one T cell receptor beta chain. What it binds is not known. The junction and the germline gene differ at one end; a read error may be behind it. TCR beta CDR3 regions were amplified from RNA transcripts. HTBI primers primed a first-round RT-PCR, and a second-round multiplex PCR followed. TCRdb ran MiXCR on the multiplex PCR reads and lists one entry per CDR3 protein. The table has some 1.1 million distinct CDR3 sequences, around a third seen once. The data were taken from a study of Graves' ophthalmopathy and Graves' hyperthyroidism. Study overall: The authors defined stable hyperthyroidism as no ophthalmopathy within 18 months of follow-up. Study-wide findings and caveats: The model achieved under 71% sensitivity and approximately 74% specificity for ophthalmopathy progression.

Germline CDR1 and CDR2: SEHNR and FQNEAQ (reference sequence). This CDR3 has 15 residues. Among the exclusions were patients with other autoimmune diseases, uncontrolled infections, pregnancy or lactation. Patients were diagnosed from clinical symptoms, serum thyroxine, TRAb, thyroid ultrasound and orbital computed tomography. The sequenced sample was peripheral blood or thyroid tissue (not recorded which). V and J are TRBV7-9 and TRBJ1-1; D is uncertain. The TCR comes from an adult man with Graves' hyperthyroidism. CDR3 residues: CASSQFTGKNTEAFF. The CDR3 nucleotides are TGCGCCAGCAGCCAATTTACGGGGAAGAACACTGAAGCTTTCTTT.